The 3 T cell receptor beta chains in this list originate from one sample, sequenced in a study of cytomegalovirus exposure and HLA in healthy donors listed by TCRdb under 2017. Receptor libraries were prepared by the immunoSEQ multiplex PCR assay. For the multiplex PCR, a mixture combining 60 forward primers for TCR Vbeta segments and 13 reverse primers for TCR Jbeta segments was used. Imported from immuneACCESS, the table was reduced by TCRdb to in-frame sequences with V and J called. These copies leave out some clones; in studies compared against another copy, an unresolved V gene accounts for under half, and the cause of the remainder is not known. The sample yields 150,000 to 200,000 clones; around 74% were counted once. The leading ten clones occupy roughly 2% of the sample. The source material was PBMCs. These receptors were collected from a female donor in good health and CMV-seronegative.

The V gene is TRBV6-1, the J gene TRBJ1-1; unclear D gene. The V gene's germline CDR1 is MNHNS and CDR2 SASEGT. The V gene lost 3 bases and the J gene lost 0 bases, with 11 bases spanning the gap. This CDR3 spans 15 amino acids. The CDR3 is CASSEWREMNTEAFF. The CDR3 DNA reads TGTGCCAGCAGTGAGTGGAGGGAAATGAACACTGAAGCTTTCTTT.

This clone was recorded once. In the same sample, other DNA sequences code for this CDR3. V gene TRBV5-1 combines with J gene TRBJ2-7, with D perhaps TRBD1 (5 bases). The ends were cut back, 4 bases at V and 3 bases at J, with 11 bases in the middle. Germline-derived CDR1 and CDR2 are SGHRS and YFSETQ. The CDR3 extends over 13 amino acids. As DNA, the CDR3 is TGCGCCAGCAGCCGAGACAGTTACTACGAGCAGTACTTC. Translated, it gives CASSRDSYYEQYF.

About this clone: Other DNA variants within this sample encode the same CDR3. The V and J genes are TRBV5-1 and TRBJ2-7; 7 bases are shared with TRBD2. The CDR3 covers 14 residues. Germline V gene data show CDR1 as SGHRS and CDR2 as YFSETQ. The V segment lost 2 bases and the J segment 0 bases; nucleotides outside the gene matches: 2. This CDR3 is CASSFSGSSYEQYF. In DNA form, the CDR3 reads TGCGCCAGCAGCTTTAGCGGGTCCTCCTACGAGCAGTACTTC. Full variable domain (outside the CDR3, taken from reference TRBV5-1 and TRBJ2-7): KAGVTQTPRYLIKTRGQQVTLSCSPISGHRSVSWYQQTPGQGLQFLFEYFSETQRNKGNFPGRFSGRQFSNSRSEMNVSTLELGDSALYLCASSFSGSSYEQYFGPGTRLTVT.